These 32 T cell receptor beta chains came from one sample sequenced in a study of T cell responses to AZD1222 COVID-19 vaccine. Only in-frame clones appear in the TCRdb table, and some are missing; sequencing was by immunoSEQ multiplex PCR. The top ten hold roughly 15% of the sample, which has 89,000 or so clones, roughly 88% seen once. The sample was peripheral blood, taken on day 0 of AZD1222 vaccination. The receptor source for this set is an adult in good health.

The chain joins TRBV30 to TRBJ2-1; 7 nucleotides match TRBD2. The CDR3 is 19 amino acids. CDR1 and CDR2 (germline): GTSNPN, SVGIG (reference sequence). V shed 3 bases, J shed 0 bases, and the junction held 17 bases outside the gene matches. CDR3 in DNA: TGTGCCTGGAGAGGTCCGGGGAGCCTAGCGGTGAGCTCCTACAATGAGCAGTTCTTC. Translation gives CAWRGPGSLAVSSYNEQFF.

This clone occurred a few times. The chain carries TRBV4-1 and TRBJ2-5; D possibly corresponds to TRBD1 (5 bases). There are 16 residues in the CDR3. CDR1 MGHRA and CDR2 YSYEKL come from the germline V gene. Trimming shortened V by 0 bases and J by 2 bases, and 13 bases separated the two germline ends. CDR3 amino acids: CASSQEGLRLQETQYF. CDR3 DNA: TGCGCCAGCAGCCAAGAGGGGCTCAGGCTACAAGAGACCCAGTACTTC.

This chain uses TRBV3-1 (or the pseudogene TRBV3-2) with TRBJ1-1; D gene uncertain. The V gene's germline CDR1 is LGHDT and CDR2 YNNKEL (reference sequence). This CDR3 contains 14 residues. Trimming took 1 base from V and 1 from J, leaving 7 bases between them. As DNA, the CDR3 is TGTGCCAGCAGCCAAGTTTTGGGGAACACTGAAGCTTTCTTT. This translates into CASSQVLGNTEAFF.

J is TRBJ2-2 and V is TRBV13, with TRBD2 matching over 12 bases. This CDR3 region has 19 residues. Germline CDR1 reads PRHDT; CDR2 reads FYEKMQ (reference sequence). V shed 2 bases and J 4 bases; nucleotides not matched to a gene: 11. The CDR3 bases are TGTGCCAGCAGCTTATTGACTAGCGGGAGTTCCCGCGCCACCGGGGAGCTGTTTTTT. It is translated as CASSLLTSGSSRATGELFF.

V usage is TRBV10-1 and J usage is TRBJ2-7; no clear D. Germline V lookup: CDR1 WNHNN, CDR2 SYGVQD (reference sequence). There are 13 residues in the CDR3. Trimming cost V 8 bases and J 0 bases, with 11 bases left between them. For the CDR3, the DNA is TGCGCCAGCCCCTCCCCCCACTCCTACGAGCAGTACTTC. Its protein is CASPSPHSYEQYF.

This clone was recorded once. CDR3 bases: TGTGCCAGCAGCCGACAGGGACTGGGAAACACCATATATTTT. The encoded protein is CASSRQGLGNTIYF. This sequence joins TRBV3-1 (or the pseudogene TRBV3-2) and TRBJ1-3; 7 bases line up with TRBD1. This CDR3 has 14 amino acids. V was clipped by 4 bases and J by 4 bases; unmatched bases: 4. Per the germline V gene, CDR1 is LGHDT and CDR2 is YNNKEL (reference sequence).

This CDR3 reads CATSTRLAGATDTQYF. The DNA for the CDR3 is TGTGCCACCTCGACGCGACTAGCGGGAGCGACAGATACGCAGTATTTT. The chain links TRBV15 to TRBJ2-3; 12 bases fit TRBD2. The ends lost 8 bases at V and 3 bases at J; junction bases unmatched: 9. The length of the CDR3 is 16 residues. CDR1 and CDR2 (germline): LNHNV, YYDKDF (reference sequence).

The chain combines TRBV10-3 with TRBJ1-2; no clear D. The CDR3 extends over 12 amino acids. V gave up 6 bases and J gave up 7 bases, with 12 bases separating them. Germline V CDR1 and CDR2: ENHRY, SYGVKD. The CDR3 DNA sequence: TGTGCCATCAGAATCACAGAGTTTGGCTACACCTTC. Protein sequence: CAIRITEFGYTF.

V is TRBV27 and J is TRBJ2-7, with 8 bases fitting TRBD1. This CDR3 spans 16 amino acids. V dropped 0 bases and J dropped 2; count of bases not matched to a gene: 6. In germline, CDR1 is MNHEY, CDR2 SMNVEV (reference sequence). The CDR3 nucleotides read TGTGCCAGCAGTTTATCCTGGGACAGGACTACCTACGAGCAGTACTTC. Its protein is CASSLSWDRTTYEQYF.

The table lists this clone with a count of one. V usage is TRBV29-1 and J usage is TRBJ2-7; tentatively, D is TRBD2 (6 bases). This CDR3 comprises 12 residues. Germline-derived CDR1 and CDR2 are SQVTM and ANQGSEA. V was cut by 5 bases and J by 0 bases, with 8 bases left in between. The CDR3 DNA is TGCAGCGTTCACGGGAGCTCCTACGAGCAGTACTTC. Translation: CSVHGSSYEQYF.

The chain couples TRBV9 to TRBJ2-2; the D is unclear. The length of the CDR3 is 13 residues. Trimming removed 2 bases from V and 3 bases from J, with 5 bases in between. The germline V gene encodes CDR1 SGDLS and CDR2 YYNGEE. The chain's CDR3 is CASSVSHTGELFF. CDR3 DNA sequence: TGTGCCAGCAGCGTGAGCCACACCGGGGAGCTGTTTTTT.

V and J are TRBV5-1 and TRBJ2-7; 7 bases align to TRBD1. Germline trimming cut 2 bases from V and 4 bases from J; bases unmatched to any gene: 6. Germline CDR1 SGHRS, CDR2 YFSETQ. This CDR3 comprises 14 residues. In DNA, the CDR3 is TGCGCCAGCAGCTTAGGGGGCGACGTTTACGAGCAGTACTTC. Protein sequence: CASSLGGDVYEQYF.

The V and J genes are TRBV10-3 and TRBJ1-1, with 9 bases that match TRBD1. This CDR3 is 13 amino acids long. Losses at the gene ends were 10 bases for V and 1 base for J; bases not matched to a gene: 4. Germline-derived CDR1 and CDR2 are ENHRY and SYGVKD. CDR3 DNA: TGTGCCACCCGGACAGGGGCGAACACTGAAGCTTTCTTT. Residues: CATRTGANTEAFF.

V is TRBV29-1 and J is TRBJ2-3; D not certain. Trimming removed 5 bases from V and 2 bases from J, with 8 bases in between. Germline V gene data show CDR1 as SQVTM and CDR2 as ANQGSEA. The CDR3 is made up of 12 amino acids. The chain's CDR3 is CSVSTDTDTQYF. The DNA for the CDR3 is TGCAGCGTTTCGACCGACACAGATACGCAGTATTTT.

This clone showed up just once. This rearrangement joins TRBV20-1 to TRBJ1-1, with D perhaps matching TRBD1 (5 bases). Germline-derived CDR1 and CDR2 are DFQATT and SNEGSKA (reference sequence). The CDR3 runs to 11 residues. The CDR3 DNA reads as TGCAGGGGACGGATGGGCACTGAAGCTTTCTTT. This translates into CRGRMGTEAFF.

J is TRBJ1-5 and V is TRBV7-9, with D hard to call. The CDR3 length is 13 residues. Trimming stripped 1 base from V and 7 bases from J, with 8 bases between. Germline-derived CDR1 and CDR2 are SEHNR and FQNEAQ (reference sequence). CDR3 sequence reads: CASSLEAGQPQHF. In nucleotides, the CDR3 is TGTGCCAGCAGCTTAGAGGCGGGGCAGCCCCAGCATTTT.

V usage is TRBV5-1 and J usage is TRBJ1-1; D is ambiguous. CDR3 size: 13 residues. The germline V gene has CDR1 SGHRS and CDR2 YFSETQ. V lost 4 bases to trimming and J lost 0 bases, with 7 bases between them. This CDR3 is CASSQGLNTEAFF. CDR3 bases: TGCGCCAGCAGCCAAGGGTTGAACACTGAAGCTTTCTTT. The full variable domain, rest sourced from reference TRBV5-1 and TRBJ1-1, is KAGVTQTPRYLIKTRGQQVTLSCSPISGHRSVSWYQQTPGQGLQFLFEYFSETQRNKGNFPGRFSGRQFSNSRSEMNVSTLELGDSALYLCASSQGLNTEAFFGQGTRLTVV.

This chain joins TRBV5-1 and TRBJ2-5; D assignment may be TRBD1 or TRBD2 (5 bases each). Trimming removed 4 bases from V and 5 bases from J, with 18 bases in between. Looked up from germline, CDR1 is SGHRS and CDR2 is YFSETQ. There are 15 residues in the CDR3. This CDR3 is CASSKGELHAETQYF. CDR3 in DNA: TGCGCCAGCAGCAAAGGGGAGCTCCACGCGGAGACCCAGTACTTC.

The chain employs TRBV30 and TRBJ1-6, with a tentative D call TRBD1 (6 bases). V gave up 0 bases and J gave up 7 bases, with 19 bases separating them. The CDR3 runs 17 residues. Germline CDR1 is GTSNPN and CDR2 is SVGIG (reference sequence). In DNA, the CDR3 is TGTGCCTGGAGTGTAGGGGAACAGGGAGGGAGAAATTCACCCCTCCACTTT. This gives the protein CAWSVGEQGGRNSPLHF.

V gene TRBV12-3 or TRBV12-4 combines with J gene TRBJ1-4, with D perhaps matching TRBD1 (6 bases). V shed 7 bases and J shed 3 bases, with 9 bases lying between them. CDR3 length: 13 residues. CDR3 amino acids: CASTGQPNEKLFF. The DNA of the CDR3 is TGTGCCAGCACCGGACAGCCTAATGAAAAACTGTTTTTT.

This clone was seen just once. The chain has TRBV10-3 and TRBJ1-1, with D perhaps TRBD1 (5 bases). Trimming cost V 7 bases and J 10 bases, with 13 bases left between them. This CDR3 contains 11 residues. Per the germline V gene, CDR1 is ENHRY and CDR2 is SYGVKD. CDR3 sequence reads: CAIIGDAGAFF. The CDR3, as DNA: TGTGCCATCATAGGGGACGCAGGAGCTTTCTTT.

The chain uses TRBV28 and TRBJ1-2; D may be TRBD1 (6 bases). CDR3 length: 18 residues. The germline V and J ends were trimmed by 3 bases and 5 bases, with 25 bases remaining between them. Germline V gene sequence: CDR1 MDHEN, CDR2 SYDVKM. For the CDR3, the DNA is TGTGCCAGCAGTTTCGGCCAACGGCGGGGGGCGCTTCGATATGGCTACACCTTC. It translates to CASSFGQRRGALRYGYTF.

J is TRBJ2-5 and V is TRBV6-5; a weak D match, TRBD2 (5 bases). Germline V gene data show CDR1 as MNHEY and CDR2 as SVGAGI. Trimming removed 0 bases from V and 5 bases from J, with 16 bases in between. CDR3 length equals 16 residues. This CDR3 reads CASSYSNHPRGETQYF. CDR3 in DNA: TGTGCCAGCAGTTACTCGAATCACCCCCGAGGGGAGACCCAGTACTTC.

The rearrangement links TRBV10-3 to TRBJ1-6, with 8 positions matching TRBD1. This CDR3 spans 15 amino acids. The germline V gene encodes CDR1 ENHRY and CDR2 SYGVKD. Unmatched junction bases numbered 4, after V lost 0 bases and J lost 9 bases. CDR3 DNA sequence: TGTGCCATCAGTGAGTCTGGTCAGGGGGCTTCACCCCTCCACTTT. Translation: CAISESGQGASPLHF.

The chain recombines TRBV19 with TRBJ1-2; TRBD1 is a possible D gene (5 bases). Germline-derived CDR1 and CDR2 are LNHDA and SQIVND (reference sequence). The ends were cut back, 0 bases at V and 8 bases at J, with 13 bases in the middle. This CDR3 contains 14 residues. This CDR3 reads CASSIERQGGGYTF. CDR3 sequence (DNA): TGTGCCAGTAGTATAGAACGTCAGGGAGGAGGCTACACCTTC.

This clone was picked up a small number of times. The V gene is TRBV11-1, the J gene TRBJ2-5; possible D gene TRBD2, 5 bases. The CDR3 is made up of 14 amino acids. The ends were cut back, 5 bases at V and 0 bases at J, with 10 bases in the middle. Germline V gene sequence: CDR1 SGHAT, CDR2 FQDESV (reference sequence). CDR3 in DNA: TGTGCCAGCAGCATCGGACTCTACCAAGAGACCCAGTACTTC. It translates to CASSIGLYQETQYF.

This clone was found once. The rearrangement joins TRBV6-5 to TRBJ1-6; 7 bases are shared with TRBD1. The V segment lost 2 bases and the J segment 11 bases; nucleotides outside the gene matches: 9. Germline CDR1 reads MNHEY; CDR2 reads SVGAGI. The CDR3 has 15 amino acids. Here the CDR3 reads CASSYEGASRAPLHF. The CDR3 DNA reads as TGTGCCAGCAGTTACGAGGGGGCCAGTAGGGCACCCCTCCACTTT.

This clone came up a few times. The V and J genes are TRBV9 and TRBJ2-1; 8 bases agree with TRBD2. This CDR3 is 15 amino acids long. V was pared by 4 bases and J by 6 bases, with 9 bases of the junction left unmatched. Germline lookup yields CDR1 SGDLS and CDR2 YYNGEE. As DNA, the CDR3 is TGTGCCAGCAGCTTCACTAGCGGACGCTTCAATGAGCAGTTCTTC. This translates into CASSFTSGRFNEQFF.

The V call is TRBV7-9, the J call TRBJ2-3, with 7 bases fitting TRBD1. V was pared by 0 bases and J by 1 base, with 7 bases of the junction left unmatched. Germline V CDR1 and CDR2: SEHNR, FQNEAQ (reference sequence). The CDR3 has 17 amino acids. The CDR3 loop is CASSLANVGGGTDTQYF. The DNA for the CDR3 is TGTGCCAGCAGCTTAGCGAACGTAGGGGGCGGCACAGATACGCAGTATTTT.

The chain recombines TRBV10-3 with TRBJ2-3, with TRBD2 matching over 9 bases. This CDR3 is built from 14 residues. V shed 8 bases, J shed 6 bases, and the junction held 9 bases outside the gene matches. Germline V gives CDR1 ENHRY, CDR2 SYGVKD. This chain's CDR3 is CAIFGGRVGDTQYF. The CDR3 bases are TGTGCCATCTTTGGCGGGAGGGTGGGGGATACGCAGTATTTT.

The genes are TRBV28 and TRBJ1-1, with 7 bases matching TRBD1. CDR3 length: 15 amino acids. Germline V lookup: CDR1 MDHEN, CDR2 SYDVKM. J was trimmed by 6 bases and V by 5 bases; bases with no gene match: 12. CDR3 loop: CASSPRAGGYAEAFF. CDR3 bases: TGTGCCAGCAGTCCCAGGGCAGGGGGATATGCTGAAGCTTTCTTT.

The chain is built from TRBV5-1 and TRBJ2-5; D unresolved. The CDR3 consists of 13 residues. V gave up 0 bases and J gave up 2 bases, with 5 bases separating them. Germline CDR1 is SGHRS and CDR2 is YFSETQ. The CDR3 protein is CASSLASQETQYF. CDR3 sequence (DNA): TGCGCCAGCAGCTTGGCCTCACAAGAGACCCAGTACTTC.